The 7 T cell receptor beta chains presented below share a single source sample, sequenced in a study of T cells of healthy individuals. TCRdb itself ran the 5' RACE reads through MiXCR, one entry per CDR3 protein. The sample records roughly 76,000 distinct CDR3 sequences, about 5% being singletons. Every receptor here comes from a female donor in good health.

The gene calls are TRBV14 and TRBJ2-3, with D perhaps matching TRBD1 or TRBD2 (5 bases each). The V and J ends lost 3 bases and 0 bases respectively, with 16 bases between them. Germline V gene data show CDR1 as SGHDN and CDR2 as FVKESK. The length of the CDR3 is 17 residues. In nucleotides, the CDR3 is TGTGCCAGCAGCCATGCCCCGGGGACCCCTAGCACAGATACGCAGTATTTT. Encoded protein: CASSHAPGTPSTDTQYF.

This clonotype was seen ten or more times. This sequence joins TRBV7-9 and TRBJ2-3, with TRBD1 identical over 7 bases. J lost 1 base, V lost 5 bases, and 3 bases had no gene match. The germline gives CDR1 SEHNR, CDR2 FQNEAQ (reference sequence). CDR3 size: 14 residues. As DNA, the CDR3 is TGTGCCAGCAGCCCGAGGGGGCGCACAGATACGCAGTATTTT. Translation: CASSPRGRTDTQYF.

This clonotype was observed at least ten times. V usage is TRBV7-2 and J usage is TRBJ2-3, with no clear D. Germline V gives CDR1 SGHTA, CDR2 FQGNSA. The CDR3 covers 16 residues. V lost 2 bases to trimming and J lost 0 bases, with 12 bases between them. CDR3 nucleotide sequence: TGTGCCAGCAGCTTACTGGCTACCGCTAGCACAGATACGCAGTATTTT. It translates to CASSLLATASTDTQYF. The full variable domain, rest sourced from reference TRBV7-2 and TRBJ2-3, is GAGVSQSPSNKVTEKGKDVELRCDPISGHTALYWYRQSLGQGLEFLIYFQGNSAPDKSGLPSDRFSAERTGGSVSTLTIQRTQQEDSAVYLCASSLLATASTDTQYFGPGTRLTVL.

Comments on this clonotype: Since a much larger clone is just one base distant, this may be a read error. J is TRBJ2-3 and V is TRBV20-1, with 10 bases matching TRBD2. This CDR3 comprises 15 residues. In germline, CDR1 is DFQATT, CDR2 SNEGSKA (reference sequence). For the CDR3, the DNA is TGCAGTACTAGAGATCCACTAGCGGGAAGGAAGACGCAGTATTTT. It is translated as CSTRDPLAGRKTQYF.

This clonotype was detected only a few times. The genes are TRBV7-9 and TRBJ1-4; D is unclear. The germline V and J ends were trimmed by 5 bases and 5 bases, with 3 bases remaining between them. This CDR3 spans 11 amino acids. The germline V gene has CDR1 SEHNR and CDR2 FQNEAQ (reference sequence). DNA for the CDR3: TGTGCCAGCAGCATCAATGAAAAACTGTTTTTT. It yields the protein CASSINEKLFF.

In its sample, this clonotype was seen many times. The chain uses TRBV15 and TRBJ2-1, with D possibly being TRBD2 (6 bases). Germline CDR1 reads LNHNV; CDR2 reads YYDKDF (reference sequence). V gave up 5 bases and J gave up 7 bases, with 12 bases separating them. This CDR3 region has 13 residues. Here the CDR3 DNA reads TGTGCCACCAGCTTCAGGAGGGCGAATGAGCAGTTCTTC. Protein product: CATSFRRANEQFF.

This clonotype was detected only a few times. The genes are TRBV28 and TRBJ2-2, with 7 bases matching TRBD2. This CDR3 has 14 residues. V shed 3 bases, J shed 8 bases, and the junction held 6 bases outside the gene matches. The V gene's germline CDR1 is MDHEN and CDR2 SYDVKM. The CDR3 region has the DNA TGTGCCAGCAGTTTCGTGGGAGGGTCAGGGGAGCTGTTTTTT. It encodes CASSFVGGSGELFF. The entire variable domain, with the rest obtained from reference TRBV28 and TRBJ2-2, is as follows: DVKVTQSSRYLVKRTGEKVFLECVQDMDHENMFWYRQDPGLGLRLIYFSYDVKMKEKGDIPEGYSVSREKKERFSLILESASTNQTSMYLCASSFVGGSGELFFGEGSRLTVL.